This T cell receptor (beta chain) derives from a study of blood T cell repertoires in COVID-19. Study details: COVID-19 samples, acute and convalescent, were from the United States, Italy and Spain. PBMCs, B-cell-depleted T cells, or T cells provided the cDNA or gDNA that made up the material.

This clone was seen more than once but under ten times. In the original workflow: Amplification with reference gene primers provided the estimates of nucleated cell counts. Method: immunoSEQ multiplex PCR; TCRdb's copy keeps in-frame clones and lacks some. From that table come the V and J calls and clone size; the DNA was used to work out D and trimming. This table has about 59,000 clones, about four fifths appearing once. The CDR3 consists of 14 residues. V was pared by 6 bases and J by 3 bases, with 4 bases of the junction left unmatched. Germline CDR1 is MNHEY and CDR2 is SVGAGI. The rearrangement joins TRBV6-5 to TRBJ1-4; 7 bases are shared with TRBD1. This receptor was taken from a woman older than 75 with acute or convalescent COVID-19. The sequenced sample consisted of peripheral blood. CDR3 coding DNA: TGTGCCAGCAGCCCGGGACAGTCTAATGAAAAACTGTTTTTT. This codes for CASSPGQSNEKLFF.